The rows below give T cell receptor beta chains drawn from one sample of a study of CD8+ T cells in alopecia areata. Sequenced by immunoSEQ multiplex PCR; TCRdb stores in-frame clones only, minus some. The repertoire consists of approximately 150,000 clones, with less than 80% occurring once and the leading ten covering 13% to 15%. The input for sequencing was CD4+ T cells sorted from blood, taken at week 24, from a patient treated with tofacitinib. These TCRs come from a human donor with alopecia areata. CDR3s include the opening cysteine and the closing phenylalanine or tryptophan. D genes are given only for firm matches. Expanded clones are given a class, and other clones once, few, many or no size at all.

TGTGCCAGCAGAAAGGACACTTCGGGCACTGAAGCTTTCTTT	CASRKDTSGTEAFF	-	TRBV2	TRBJ1-1	-
TGTGCCAGCAGTGAGTACGGCGCGGGGGCCGAGCAGTACTTC	CASSEYGAGAEQYF	-	TRBV25-1	TRBJ2-7	-
TGCAGCGTTGCCCCACGCTTAGCCACTGAAGCTTTCTTT	CSVAPRLATEAFF	-	TRBV29-1	TRBJ1-1	-
TGTGCCAGCAGCTTAACCTCGCTAGCGGGGGCGACGAGTGGGCAGTTCTTC	CASSLTSLAGATSGQFF	-	TRBV7-2	TRBJ2-1	TRBD2
TGTGCCAGCACCGCGGACGGAATAGCCAAAAACATTCAGTACTTC	CASTADGIAKNIQYF	once	TRBV27	TRBJ2-4	-
TGCAGCGTTGCGTCGGGTCCAAAAGCTTTCTTT	CSVASGPKAFF	-	TRBV29-1	TRBJ1-1	-
TGTGCCTGGACAGGCATTGGAGGTGATTCACCCCTCCACTTT	CAWTGIGGDSPLHF	-	TRBV30	TRBJ1-6	-
TGCAGCGTGGGGGAGGACTATGGCTACACCTTC	CSVGEDYGYTF	-	TRBV29-1	TRBJ1-2	-
TGTGCCAGCAGCTCCGGGACAGTTAATGAAAAACTGTTTTTT	CASSSGTVNEKLFF	-	TRBV25-1	TRBJ1-4	TRBD1
TGCGCCAGCAGCCTCCCCGAAGGCCACACAGATACGCAGTATTTT	CASSLPEGHTDTQYF	-	TRBV5-1	TRBJ2-3	-
TGTGCCAGCAGCTTAGATGTTTACAACAGGATGGGCTCTGGGGCCAACGTCCTGACTTTC	CASSLDVYNRMGSGANVLTF	-	TRBV11-2	TRBJ2-6	-
TGTGCCTGGGGCCAGGGCTACTACTCTGGAAACACCATATATTTT	CAWGQGYYSGNTIYF	-	TRBV30	TRBJ1-3	-
TGTGCCAGCAGACCTACTCTAAATCAGCCCCAGCATTTT	CASRPTLNQPQHF	few	TRBV6-5	TRBJ1-5	-
TGTGCCAGCAGCTTAGCGGTAGGGAGCACTGAAGCTTTCTTT	CASSLAVGSTEAFF	-	TRBV7-9	TRBJ1-1	-
TGTGCCAGCTCCCAGGGACAGGGTCTTCACTACGAGCAGTACTTC	CASSQGQGLHYEQYF	once	TRBV18	TRBJ2-7	TRBD1
TGTGCCAGCAGCCTAGACGGGAACCAAGAGACCCAGTACTTC	CASSLDGNQETQYF	-	TRBV6-1	TRBJ2-5	-
TGTGCCAGCAGTGGAACAGGGGGCACAGCCCTCCACTTT	CASSGTGGTALHF	-	TRBV6-1	TRBJ1-6	TRBD1
TGCAGCGTTGAATCTGACGCCACCTACGAGCAGTACTTC	CSVESDATYEQYF	-	TRBV29-1	TRBJ2-7	-
TGTGCCAGCAGCCGCAGGGAAAGCGGGGAGCTGTTTTTT	CASSRRESGELFF	-	TRBV7-9	TRBJ2-2	-
TGCAGCGTTGCAGGGACATCCTACGAGCAGTACTTC	CSVAGTSYEQYF	-	TRBV29-1	TRBJ2-7	-
TGTGCCAGTCGGACGGGGTGGGACGGAAATTCACCCCTCCACTTT	CASRTGWDGNSPLHF	once	TRBV6-5	TRBJ1-6	-
TGCGCCAGCAGCGAAGATCCAGGGTTAGGAGATACGCAGTATTTT	CASSEDPGLGDTQYF	-	TRBV5-1	TRBJ2-3	-
TGTGCCAGCACTCTCCCCCAGGAGTATGGCTACACCTTC	CASTLPQEYGYTF	-	TRBV7-2	TRBJ1-2	-
TGTGCCAGCAGTGCGTTGTCCTACGAGCAGTACTTC	CASSALSYEQYF	-	TRBV6-5	TRBJ2-7	-
TGTGCCTGGAGTGTACAGGGTTCCTACAATGAGCAGTTCTTC	CAWSVQGSYNEQFF	once	TRBV30	TRBJ2-1	-
TGCAGCGTTTTGAGGGACAGGGCTCCCGGGGGCACTGAAGCTTTCTTT	CSVLRDRAPGGTEAFF	-	TRBV29-1	TRBJ1-1	TRBD1
TGTGCCTCCAGGACAGGGGTCACTGAAGCTTTCTTT	CASRTGVTEAFF	-	TRBV30	TRBJ1-1	TRBD1
TGTGCCAGCAGCCAACTGCGGGGGCGACACGATGAGCAGTTCTTC	CASSQLRGRHDEQFF	once	TRBV7-9	TRBJ2-1	-
TGTGCCAGCAGTTACAATGAGCAGTTCTTC	CASSYNEQFF	-	TRBV6-5	TRBJ2-1	-
TGTGCCAGCAGCCCCGCAGATACGCAGTATTTT	CASSPADTQYF	-	TRBV9	TRBJ2-3	-
TGCGCCAGCAGCCCGGACAGGGCCACTTGGAACACTGAAGCTTTCTTT	CASSPDRATWNTEAFF	-	TRBV5-1	TRBJ1-1	TRBD1
TGTGCCTGGAGTGCCCTAGGGAACTATGGCTACACCTTC	CAWSALGNYGYTF	-	TRBV30	TRBJ1-2	-